This entry concerns a single TCR beta chain. Profiled with immunoSEQ multiplex PCR; TCRdb holds only in-frame clones, not every one. This table holds under 200,000 clones, 82% found once. These data are taken from a study of blood T cell repertoires in COVID-19. Background on the study: Samples representing acute and convalescent COVID-19 were sourced from the United States, Italy and Spain.

This CDR3 has 14 residues. CDR1 and CDR2 (germline): MDHEN, SYDVKM. V was pared by 6 bases and J by 3 bases, with 5 bases of the junction left unmatched. The chain has TRBV28 and TRBJ1-5, with 7 bases matching TRBD1. Sequencing was performed on peripheral blood. The TCR sequence derives from a woman aged 60-70 years with COVID-19, enrolled during active disease. Written as DNA, the CDR3 is TGTGCCAGCAGCCCGGGACAGCCCAATCAGCCCCAGCATTTT. It specifies CASSPGQPNQPQHF. The full variable domain, in which reference TRBV28 and TRBJ1-5 provide the parts outside the CDR3, is DVKVTQSSRYLVKRTGEKVFLECVQDMDHENMFWYRQDPGLGLRLIYFSYDVKMKEKGDIPEGYSVSREKKERFSLILESASTNQTSMYLCASSPGQPNQPQHFGDGTRLSIL.